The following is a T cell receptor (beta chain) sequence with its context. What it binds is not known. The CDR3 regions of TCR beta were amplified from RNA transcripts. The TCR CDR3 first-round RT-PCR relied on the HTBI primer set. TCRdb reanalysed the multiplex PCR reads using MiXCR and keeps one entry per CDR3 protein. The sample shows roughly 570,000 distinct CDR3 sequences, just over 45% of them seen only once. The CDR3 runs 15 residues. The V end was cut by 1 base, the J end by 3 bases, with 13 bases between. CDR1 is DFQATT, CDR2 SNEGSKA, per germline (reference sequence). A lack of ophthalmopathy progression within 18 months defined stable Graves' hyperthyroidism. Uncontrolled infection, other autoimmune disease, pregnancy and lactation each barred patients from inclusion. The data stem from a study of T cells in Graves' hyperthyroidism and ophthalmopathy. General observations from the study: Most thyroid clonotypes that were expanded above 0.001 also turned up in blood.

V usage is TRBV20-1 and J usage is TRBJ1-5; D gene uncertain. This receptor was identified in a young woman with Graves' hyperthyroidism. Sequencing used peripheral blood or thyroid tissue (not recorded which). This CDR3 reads CSARGLAGYNQPQHF. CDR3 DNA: TGCAGTGCTAGAGGACTAGCGGGGTACAATCAGCCCCAGCATTTT.